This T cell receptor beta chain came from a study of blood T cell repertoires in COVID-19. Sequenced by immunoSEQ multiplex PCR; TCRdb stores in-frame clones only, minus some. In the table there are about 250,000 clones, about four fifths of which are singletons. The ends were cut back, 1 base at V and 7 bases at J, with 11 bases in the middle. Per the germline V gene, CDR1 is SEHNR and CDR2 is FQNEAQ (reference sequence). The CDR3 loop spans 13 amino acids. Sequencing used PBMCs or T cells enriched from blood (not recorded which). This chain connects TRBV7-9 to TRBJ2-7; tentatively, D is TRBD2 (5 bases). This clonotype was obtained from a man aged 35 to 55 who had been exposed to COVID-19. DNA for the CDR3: TGTGCCAGCAGCTTAGGGGGTCCGGGGGAGCAGTACTTC. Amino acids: CASSLGGPGEQYF. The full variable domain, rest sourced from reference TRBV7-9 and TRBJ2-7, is DTGVSQNPRHKITKRGQNVTFRCDPISEHNRLYWYRQTLGQGPEFLTYFQNEAQLEKSRLLSDRFSAERPKGSFSTLEIQRTEQGDSAMYLCASSLGGPGEQYFGPGTRLTVT.